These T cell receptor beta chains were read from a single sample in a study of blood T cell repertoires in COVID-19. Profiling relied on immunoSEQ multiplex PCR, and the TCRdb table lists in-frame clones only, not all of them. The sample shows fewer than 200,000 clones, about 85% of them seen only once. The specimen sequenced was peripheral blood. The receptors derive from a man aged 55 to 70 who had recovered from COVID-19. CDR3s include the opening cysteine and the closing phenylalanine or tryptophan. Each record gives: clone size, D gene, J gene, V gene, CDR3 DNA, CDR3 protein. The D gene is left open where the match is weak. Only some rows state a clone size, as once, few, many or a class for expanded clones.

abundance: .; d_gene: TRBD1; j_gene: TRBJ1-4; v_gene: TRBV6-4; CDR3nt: TGTGCCAGCAGTCATAACAGGGGCGAAAAACTGTTTTTT; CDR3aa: CASSHNRGEKLFF
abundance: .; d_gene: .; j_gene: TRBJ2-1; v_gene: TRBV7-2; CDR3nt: TGTGCCAGCAGCCCTCAAGCCGATGAGCAGTTCTTC; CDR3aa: CASSPQADEQFF
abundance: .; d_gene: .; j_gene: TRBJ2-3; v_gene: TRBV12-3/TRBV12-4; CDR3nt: TGTGCCAGCAGTTTTGCAGGGGAAGATACGCAGTATTTT; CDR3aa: CASSFAGEDTQYF
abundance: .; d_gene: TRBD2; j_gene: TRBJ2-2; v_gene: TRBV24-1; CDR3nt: TGTGCCACCAGTGATCACGGGAGAAGGGGACTACGGGGCACCGGGGAGCTGTTTTTT; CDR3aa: CATSDHGRRGLRGTGELFF
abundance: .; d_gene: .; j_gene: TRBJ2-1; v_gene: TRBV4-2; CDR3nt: TGTGCCAGCAGCCAAGATAACAGGGCCGTGTCCTACAATGAGCAGTTCTTC; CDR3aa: CASSQDNRAVSYNEQFF
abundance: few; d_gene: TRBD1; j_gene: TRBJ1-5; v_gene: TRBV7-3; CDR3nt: TGTGCCAGCAGCAGAAACAGGGGGCCCACCGGGGATCAGCCCCAGCATTTT; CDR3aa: CASSRNRGPTGDQPQHF
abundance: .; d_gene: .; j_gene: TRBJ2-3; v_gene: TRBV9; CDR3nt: TGTGCCAGCAGCGTAGTAGGGGCGGGGCAGGATACGCAGTATTTT; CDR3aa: CASSVVGAGQDTQYF
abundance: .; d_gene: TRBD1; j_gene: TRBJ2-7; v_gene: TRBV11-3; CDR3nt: TGTGCCAGCAGCCGGACAGGGACCCACTACGAGCAGTACTTC; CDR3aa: CASSRTGTHYEQYF
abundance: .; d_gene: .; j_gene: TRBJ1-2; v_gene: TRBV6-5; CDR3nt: TGTGCCAGCAGTCCCGAGGAGAAGTATGGCTACACCTTC; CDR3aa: CASSPEEKYGYTF
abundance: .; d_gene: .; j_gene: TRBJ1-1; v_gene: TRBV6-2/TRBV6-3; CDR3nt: TGTGCCAGCAGTTACTCCGGGTCGGGGGGGCTTCTGCGAGCTTTCTTT; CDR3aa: CASSYSGSGGLLRAFF
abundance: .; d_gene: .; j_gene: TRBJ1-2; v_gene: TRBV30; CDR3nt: TGTGCCCGGGAGGGGTTCAACTATGGCTACACCTTC; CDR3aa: CAREGFNYGYTF
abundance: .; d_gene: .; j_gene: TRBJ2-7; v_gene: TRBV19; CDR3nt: TGTGCCAGTAGTATTGCACAAGACTACGAGCAGTACTTC; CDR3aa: CASSIAQDYEQYF
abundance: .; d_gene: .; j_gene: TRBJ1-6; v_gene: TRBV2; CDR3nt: TGTGCCAGCAGACCTCAATTGCCCGGGTATAATTCACCCCTCCACTTT; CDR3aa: CASRPQLPGYNSPLHF
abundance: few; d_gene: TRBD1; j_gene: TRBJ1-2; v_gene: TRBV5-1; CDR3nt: TGCGCCAGCAGCTTAACAGGGGACAAAGCTAACTATGGCTACACCTTC; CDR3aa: CASSLTGDKANYGYTF